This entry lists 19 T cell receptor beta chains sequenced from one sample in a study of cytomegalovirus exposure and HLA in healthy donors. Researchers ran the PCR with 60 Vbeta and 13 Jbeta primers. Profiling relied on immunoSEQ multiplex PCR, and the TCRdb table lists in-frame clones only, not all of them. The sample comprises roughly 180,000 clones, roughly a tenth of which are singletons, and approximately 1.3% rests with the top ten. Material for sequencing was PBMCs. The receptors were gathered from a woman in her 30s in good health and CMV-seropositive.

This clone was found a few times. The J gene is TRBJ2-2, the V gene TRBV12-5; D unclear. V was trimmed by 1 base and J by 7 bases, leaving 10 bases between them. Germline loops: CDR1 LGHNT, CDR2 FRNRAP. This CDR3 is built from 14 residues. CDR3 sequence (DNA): TGTGCTAGTGGTTTGGCCCAGTCTAGCGGGGAGCTGTTTTTT. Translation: CASGLAQSSGELFF.

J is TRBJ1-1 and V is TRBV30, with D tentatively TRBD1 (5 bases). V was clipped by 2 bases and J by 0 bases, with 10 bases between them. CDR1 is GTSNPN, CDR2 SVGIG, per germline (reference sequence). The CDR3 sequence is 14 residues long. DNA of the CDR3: TGTGCCTGGAGTAGGGGCCTTATGAACACTGAAGCTTTCTTT. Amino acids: CAWSRGLMNTEAFF.

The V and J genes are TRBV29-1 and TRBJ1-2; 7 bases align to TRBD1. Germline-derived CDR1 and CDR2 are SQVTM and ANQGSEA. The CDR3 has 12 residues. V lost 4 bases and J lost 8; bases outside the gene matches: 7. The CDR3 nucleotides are TGCAGCGTTGTGAACAGGGGCTACGGCTACACCTTC. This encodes CSVVNRGYGYTF.

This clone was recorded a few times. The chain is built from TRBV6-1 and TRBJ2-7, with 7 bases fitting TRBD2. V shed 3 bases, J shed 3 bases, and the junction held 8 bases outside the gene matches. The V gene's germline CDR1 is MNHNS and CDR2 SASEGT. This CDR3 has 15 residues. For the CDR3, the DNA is TGTGCCAGCAGTGAGGGGCTAGCGGAAAACTACGAGCAGTACTTC. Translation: CASSEGLAENYEQYF.

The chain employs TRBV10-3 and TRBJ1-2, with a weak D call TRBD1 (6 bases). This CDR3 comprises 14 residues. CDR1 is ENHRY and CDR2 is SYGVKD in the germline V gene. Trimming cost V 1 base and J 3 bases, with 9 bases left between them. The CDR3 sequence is CAISEYRDDYGYTF. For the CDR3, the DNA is TGTGCCATCAGTGAGTACAGGGATGACTATGGCTACACCTTC.

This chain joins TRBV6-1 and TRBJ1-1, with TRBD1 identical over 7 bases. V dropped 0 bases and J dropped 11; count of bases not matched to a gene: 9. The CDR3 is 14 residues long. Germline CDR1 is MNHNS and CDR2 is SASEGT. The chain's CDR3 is CASSEAERGLMAFF. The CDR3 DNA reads TGTGCCAGCAGTGAAGCGGAAAGGGGGCTGATGGCTTTCTTT.

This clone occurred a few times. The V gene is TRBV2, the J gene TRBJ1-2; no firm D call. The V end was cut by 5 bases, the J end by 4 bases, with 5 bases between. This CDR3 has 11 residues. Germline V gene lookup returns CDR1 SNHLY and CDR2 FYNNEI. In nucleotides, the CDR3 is TGTGCCAGCAGTATATCCTATGGCTACACCTTC. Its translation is CASSISYGYTF.

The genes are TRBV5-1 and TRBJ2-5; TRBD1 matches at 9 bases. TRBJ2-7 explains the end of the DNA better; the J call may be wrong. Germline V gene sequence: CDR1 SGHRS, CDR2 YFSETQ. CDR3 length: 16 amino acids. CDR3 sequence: CASSYSLTGGQNEQYF. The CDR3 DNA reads TGCGCCAGCAGCTATTCGCTCACAGGGGGCCAAAACGAGCAGTACTTC.

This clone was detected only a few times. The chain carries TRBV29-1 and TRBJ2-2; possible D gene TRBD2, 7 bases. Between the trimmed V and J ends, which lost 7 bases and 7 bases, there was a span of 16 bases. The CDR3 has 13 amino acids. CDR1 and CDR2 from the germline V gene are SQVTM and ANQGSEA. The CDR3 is CSGQRGGDGELFF. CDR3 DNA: TGCAGCGGACAAAGGGGGGGAGACGGGGAGCTGTTTTTT.

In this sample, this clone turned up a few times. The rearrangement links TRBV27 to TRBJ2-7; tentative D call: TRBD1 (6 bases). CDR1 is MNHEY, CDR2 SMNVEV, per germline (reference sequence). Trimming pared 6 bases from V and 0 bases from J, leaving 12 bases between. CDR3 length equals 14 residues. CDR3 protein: CASRGTSFSYEQYF. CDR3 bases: TGTGCCAGCAGGGGGACATCCTTCTCCTACGAGCAGTACTTC.

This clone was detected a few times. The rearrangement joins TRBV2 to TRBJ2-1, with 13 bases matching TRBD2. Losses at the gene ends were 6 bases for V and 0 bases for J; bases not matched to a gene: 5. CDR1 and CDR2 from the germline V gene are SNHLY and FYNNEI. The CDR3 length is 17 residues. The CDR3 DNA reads TGTGCCAGCAGCGCCGGGACTAGCGGGGACTCCTACAATGAGCAGTTCTTC. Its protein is CASSAGTSGDSYNEQFF.

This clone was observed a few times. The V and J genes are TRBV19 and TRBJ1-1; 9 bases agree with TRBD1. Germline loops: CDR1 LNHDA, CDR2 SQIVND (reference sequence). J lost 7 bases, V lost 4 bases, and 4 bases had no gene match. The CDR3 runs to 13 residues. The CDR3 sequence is CASSKGQGGEAFF. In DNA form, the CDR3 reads TGTGCCAGTAGTAAGGGACAGGGCGGTGAAGCTTTCTTT.

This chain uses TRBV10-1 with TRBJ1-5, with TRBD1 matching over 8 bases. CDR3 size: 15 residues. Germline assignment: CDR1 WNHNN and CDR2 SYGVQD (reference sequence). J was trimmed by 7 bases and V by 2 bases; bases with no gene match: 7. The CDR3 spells CASSEGQGAGQPQHF. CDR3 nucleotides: TGCGCCAGCAGTGAGGGGCAGGGGGCCGGCCAGCCCCAGCATTTT.

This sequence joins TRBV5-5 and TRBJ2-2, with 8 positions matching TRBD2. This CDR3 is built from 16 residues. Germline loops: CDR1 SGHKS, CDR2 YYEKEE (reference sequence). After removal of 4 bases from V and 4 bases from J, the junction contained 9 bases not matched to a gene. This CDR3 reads CASSPGGDTFTGELFF. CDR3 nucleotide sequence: TGTGCCAGCAGCCCGGGGGGGGACACCTTCACCGGGGAGCTGTTTTTT.

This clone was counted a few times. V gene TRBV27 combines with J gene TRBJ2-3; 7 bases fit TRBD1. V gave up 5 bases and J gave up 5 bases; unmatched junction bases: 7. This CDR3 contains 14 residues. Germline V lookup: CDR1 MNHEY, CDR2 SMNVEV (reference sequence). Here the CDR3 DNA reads TGTGCCAGCAGTACACAGGGGTGGGGAGATACGCAGTATTTT. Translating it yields CASSTQGWGDTQYF.

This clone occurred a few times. CDR3 nucleotides: TGTGCCAGCACCCCGGGGTCCAGGAACACTGAAGCTTTCTTT. Amino acid sequence: CASTPGSRNTEAFF. The chain carries TRBV9 and TRBJ1-1; no clear D. V shed 6 bases and J shed 1 base, with 13 bases lying between them. The length of the CDR3 is 14 residues. Germline V gene lookup returns CDR1 SGDLS and CDR2 YYNGEE.

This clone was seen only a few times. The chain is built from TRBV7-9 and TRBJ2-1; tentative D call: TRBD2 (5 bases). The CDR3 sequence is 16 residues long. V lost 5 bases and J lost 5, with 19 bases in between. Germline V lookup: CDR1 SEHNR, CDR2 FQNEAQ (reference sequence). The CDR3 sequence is CASSPSGLGTDNEQFF. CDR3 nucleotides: TGTGCCAGCAGCCCCTCGGGGTTAGGAACGGACAATGAGCAGTTCTTC.

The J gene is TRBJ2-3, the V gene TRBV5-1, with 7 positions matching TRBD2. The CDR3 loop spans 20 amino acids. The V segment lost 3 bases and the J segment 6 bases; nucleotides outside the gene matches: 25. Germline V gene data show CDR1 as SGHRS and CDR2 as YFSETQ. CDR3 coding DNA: TGCGCCAGCAGCTCGGAACCCAGGGACTACCAGAATGTGGGGGTGGATACGCAGTATTTT. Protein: CASSSEPRDYQNVGVDTQYF.

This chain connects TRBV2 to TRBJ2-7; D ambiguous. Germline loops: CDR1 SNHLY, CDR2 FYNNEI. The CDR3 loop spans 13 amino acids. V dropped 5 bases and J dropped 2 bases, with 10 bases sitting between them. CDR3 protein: CASSFPLTYEQYF. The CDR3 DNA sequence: TGTGCCAGCAGTTTCCCGCTAACCTACGAGCAGTACTTC. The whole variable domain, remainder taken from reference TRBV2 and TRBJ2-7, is EPEVTQTPSHQVTQMGQEVILRCVPISNHLYFYWYRQILGQKVEFLVSFYNNEISEKSEIFDDQFSVERPDGSNFTLKIRSTKLEDSAMYFCASSFPLTYEQYFGPGTRLTVT.